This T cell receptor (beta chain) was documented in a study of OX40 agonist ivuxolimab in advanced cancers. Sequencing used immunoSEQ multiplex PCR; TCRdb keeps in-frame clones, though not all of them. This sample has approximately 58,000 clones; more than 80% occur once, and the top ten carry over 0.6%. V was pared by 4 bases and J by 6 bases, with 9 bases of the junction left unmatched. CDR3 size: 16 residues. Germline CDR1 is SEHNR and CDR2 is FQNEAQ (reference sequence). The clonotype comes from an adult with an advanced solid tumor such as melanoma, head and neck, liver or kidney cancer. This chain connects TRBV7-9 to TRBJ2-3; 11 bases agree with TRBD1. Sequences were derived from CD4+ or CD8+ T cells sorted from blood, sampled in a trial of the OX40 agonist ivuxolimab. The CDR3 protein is CASSSAGTGGMDTQYF. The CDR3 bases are TGTGCCAGCAGCTCCGCTGGGACAGGGGGTATGGATACGCAGTATTTT.